These 16 T cell receptor beta chains were all obtained from the same sample, sequenced in a study of cytomegalovirus exposure and HLA in healthy donors. The PCR had 60 Vbeta and 13 Jbeta primers. The table came from immunoSEQ multiplex PCR; TCRdb's copy has only in-frame clones and leaves some out. The table lists over 95,000 clones, more than 75% of them singletons. Sample: PBMCs. These receptors came from a middle-aged woman in good health and CMV-seropositive.

This chain connects TRBV7-6 to TRBJ1-6; 11 bases are a match to TRBD1. The germline V gene has CDR1 SGHVS and CDR2 FNYEAQ. V was pared by 5 bases and J by 7 bases, with 7 bases of the junction left unmatched. This CDR3 contains 16 residues. CDR3 nucleotides: TGTGCCAGCAGCCTCGGGACAGGGGGGATCAATTCACCCCTCCACTTT. Residues: CASSLGTGGINSPLHF.

In its sample, this clone was seen once. This rearrangement joins TRBV27 to TRBJ1-6; tentative D call: TRBD1 (6 bases). CDR3 length: 15 amino acids. With 7 bases removed from V and 7 bases from J, the gap between germline ends came to 17 bases. Germline values: CDR1 MNHEY, CDR2 SMNVEV (reference sequence). The CDR3 here is CASMAPGQKNSPLHF. CDR3 nucleotides: TGTGCCAGCATGGCCCCGGGACAAAAAAATTCACCCCTCCACTTT.

This sequence joins TRBV6-5 and TRBJ2-5, with D tentatively TRBD1 (5 bases). The J call may be faulty, since TRBJ2-7 better matches the DNA end. The CDR3 totals 13 residues. Germline V gives CDR1 MNHEY, CDR2 SVGAGI. CDR3 residues: CASRDQLRGEQYF. CDR3 in DNA: TGTGCCAGCAGAGACCAATTAAGGGGCGAGCAGTACTTC.

The rearrangement links TRBV2 to TRBJ1-2; the D gene is possibly TRBD1 (5 bases). Per germline, CDR1 SNHLY and CDR2 FYNNEI. V gave up 5 bases and J gave up 5 bases, with 9 bases separating them. This CDR3 is 12 amino acids long. The chain's CDR3 is CASSRTFYGYTF. The CDR3 region has the DNA TGTGCCAGCAGTCGGACATTTTATGGCTACACCTTC.

The chain is built from TRBV6-5 and TRBJ2-6; possibly TRBD1 for D (7 bases). Germline V gene data show CDR1 as MNHEY and CDR2 as SVGAGI. V gave up 5 bases and J gave up 2 bases, with 10 bases separating them. The CDR3 is 15 residues long. The DNA of the CDR3 is TGTGCCAGCAGTACAGGGGAGGCTGGGGCCAACGTCCTGACTTTC. Encoded protein: CASSTGEAGANVLTF.

V gene TRBV7-2 combines with J gene TRBJ1-2, with 7 bases identical to TRBD1. Per the germline V gene, CDR1 is SGHTA and CDR2 is FQGNSA. Trimming cost V 1 base and J 7 bases; bases outside gene matches: 6. This CDR3 spans 14 amino acids. In DNA, the CDR3 is TGTGCCAGCAGCTTAGGCAGGGGGAGGAGTGGCTACACCTTC. This gives the protein CASSLGRGRSGYTF.

The rearrangement joins TRBV6-1 to TRBJ2-3; 8 nucleotides match TRBD2. J was trimmed by 0 bases and V by 10 bases; bases with no gene match: 6. This CDR3 spans 14 amino acids. The germline V gene has CDR1 MNHNS and CDR2 SASEGT. This CDR3 reads CATKLAESTDTQYF. For the CDR3, the DNA is TGTGCCACTAAACTAGCGGAGAGCACAGATACGCAGTATTTT.

The chain joins TRBV10-1 to TRBJ2-3; a weak D match, TRBD1 (6 bases). The length of the CDR3 is 12 residues. The V end was cut by 4 bases, the J end by 6 bases, with 8 bases between. Per the germline V gene, CDR1 is WNHNN and CDR2 is SYGVQD (reference sequence). The CDR3: CASSATGDTQYF. The CDR3 nucleotides are TGCGCCAGCAGTGCAACAGGGGATACGCAGTATTTT.

The rearrangement links TRBV2 to TRBJ2-7, with no clear D. V lost 3 bases to trimming and J lost 0 bases, with 6 bases between them. CDR3 length equals 13 residues. Per germline, CDR1 SNHLY and CDR2 FYNNEI. CDR3 residues: CASSDEFSYEQYF. DNA for the CDR3: TGTGCCAGCAGTGATGAGTTCTCCTACGAGCAGTACTTC.

The chain uses TRBV29-1 and TRBJ1-1; TRBD1 matches 7 bases. This CDR3 is built from 10 residues. Germline V gives CDR1 SQVTM, CDR2 ANQGSEA. Unmatched junction bases numbered 3, after V lost 3 bases and J lost 11 bases. The CDR3 bases are TGCAGCGTTGAGGAGGGGGCGGCTTTCTTT. It yields the protein CSVEEGAAFF.

The chain couples TRBV7-9 to TRBJ2-5; tentative D call: TRBD1 (7 bases). The V end was cut by 5 bases, the J end by 5 bases, with 24 bases between. This CDR3 spans 17 amino acids. The germline gives CDR1 SEHNR, CDR2 FQNEAQ (reference sequence). As DNA, the CDR3 is TGTGCCAGCAGCAAAACCCGGGGTGGCAGGGGGAGGGAGACCCAGTACTTC. Its translation: CASSKTRGGRGRETQYF.

The CDR3: CSATGNTEAFF. The CDR3 DNA reads TGCAGTGCCACGGGGAACACTGAAGCTTTCTTT. This sequence joins TRBV20-1 and TRBJ1-1, with D hard to call. Germline-derived CDR1 and CDR2 are DFQATT and SNEGSKA (reference sequence). V was trimmed by 6 bases and J by 1 base, leaving 6 bases between them. The CDR3 consists of 11 residues.

The V and J genes are TRBV30 and TRBJ1-1; D is undetermined. This CDR3 contains 12 residues. The V gene lost 6 bases and the J gene lost 1 base, with 9 bases spanning the gap. CDR1 and CDR2 from the germline V gene are GTSNPN and SVGIG (reference sequence). For the CDR3, the DNA is TGTGCCTGCCAAACGGGGAACACTGAAGCTTTCTTT. This codes for CACQTGNTEAFF.

This chain connects TRBV2 to TRBJ1-2; 9 nucleotides agree with TRBD1. The J segment lost 4 bases and the V segment lost 4 bases, leaving 7 bases of the junction unmatched. Germline V gene data show CDR1 as SNHLY and CDR2 as FYNNEI. The CDR3 runs to 15 residues. The CDR3 DNA reads TGTGCCAGCAGTGGGGGGACAGGGATTCGCTATGGCTACACCTTC. This codes for CASSGGTGIRYGYTF. The whole variable domain, remainder taken from reference TRBV2 and TRBJ1-2, is EPEVTQTPSHQVTQMGQEVILRCVPISNHLYFYWYRQILGQKVEFLVSFYNNEISEKSEIFDDQFSVERPDGSNFTLKIRSTKLEDSAMYFCASSGGTGIRYGYTFGSGTRLTVV.

J is TRBJ2-3 and V is TRBV5-1; D perhaps matches TRBD1 (6 bases). V lost 4 bases to trimming and J lost 1 base, with 10 bases between them. This CDR3 spans 14 amino acids. Germline lookup yields CDR1 SGHRS and CDR2 YFSETQ. CDR3 protein: CASSARTGTDTQYF. For the CDR3, the DNA is TGCGCCAGCAGCGCTAGGACAGGCACAGATACGCAGTATTTT.

V gene TRBV19 combines with J gene TRBJ1-4; unclear D gene. Per germline, CDR1 LNHDA and CDR2 SQIVND (reference sequence). The CDR3 is made up of 15 amino acids. Trimming removed 6 bases from V and 6 bases from J, with 17 bases in between. This chain's CDR3 is CASSRPVIGDEKLFF. DNA of the CDR3: TGTGCCAGTAGCCGACCGGTTATCGGAGATGAAAAACTGTTTTTT.